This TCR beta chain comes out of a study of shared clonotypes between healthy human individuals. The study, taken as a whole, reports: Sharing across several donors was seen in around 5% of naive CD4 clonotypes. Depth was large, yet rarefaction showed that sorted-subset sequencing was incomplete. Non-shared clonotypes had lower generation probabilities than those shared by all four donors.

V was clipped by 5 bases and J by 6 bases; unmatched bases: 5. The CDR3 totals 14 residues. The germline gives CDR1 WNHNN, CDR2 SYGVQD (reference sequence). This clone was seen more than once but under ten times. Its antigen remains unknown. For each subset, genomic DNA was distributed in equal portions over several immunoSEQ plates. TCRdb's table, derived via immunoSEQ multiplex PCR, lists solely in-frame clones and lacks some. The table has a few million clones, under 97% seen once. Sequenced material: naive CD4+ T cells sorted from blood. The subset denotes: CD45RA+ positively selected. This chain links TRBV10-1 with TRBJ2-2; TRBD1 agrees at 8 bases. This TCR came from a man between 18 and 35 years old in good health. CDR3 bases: TGCGCCAGCAGTCGGGACAGGATGGCCGGGGAGCTGTTTTTT. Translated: CASSRDRMAGELFF.